The 11 T cell receptor beta chains presented below share a single source sample, sequenced in a study of blood T cells in healthy people across ages. Primed by a sample-barcoded 5' primer and a J-beta primer mix, a second PCR proceeded for about 6 to 11 cycles. One entry per CDR3 protein results from TCRdb running MiXCR on the 5' RACE reads. The table records about 640,000 distinct CDR3 sequences, about 30% of them present only once. Sample: blood. The receptors were gathered from a woman older than 75 in good health.

The chain carries TRBV7-9 and TRBJ1-4; 7 bases fit TRBD1. Trimming removed 5 bases from V and 4 bases from J; junction bases left unmatched: 4. Germline values: CDR1 SEHNR, CDR2 FQNEAQ (reference sequence). This CDR3 has 14 residues. The CDR3 DNA reads TGTGCCAGCAGCCCGGACAGGATTAATGAAAAACTGTTTTTT. Translated, it gives CASSPDRINEKLFF.

The sample holds a few counts of this clonotype. This chain connects TRBV20-1 to TRBJ1-1, with D uncertain. V was pared by 3 bases and J by 0 bases, with 8 bases between. The CDR3 covers 13 residues. CDR1 and CDR2 (germline): DFQATT, SNEGSKA (reference sequence). The CDR3 region is CSARVRLNTEAFF. The CDR3 coding sequence is TGCAGTGCTAGGGTCCGACTGAACACTGAAGCTTTCTTT.

This clonotype has a handful of counts. The J gene is TRBJ1-5, the V gene TRBV10-3, with 9 bases fitting TRBD1. This CDR3 contains 14 residues. Germline V gene sequence: CDR1 ENHRY, CDR2 SYGVKD. J gave up 1 base and V 11 bases, and 6 bases lay outside the gene matches. The CDR3 DNA is TGTGCCTCAACAGGGGGCAAGAGCAATCAGCCCCAGCATTTT. Translation gives CASTGGKSNQPQHF.

This clonotype has at least ten counts. CDR3 residues: CASSYSPSGVRSGANVLTF. The DNA of the CDR3 is TGTGCCAGCAGTTACTCGCCTAGCGGGGTTCGCTCTGGGGCCAACGTCCTGACTTTC. The chain joins TRBV6-2 or TRBV6-3 to TRBJ2-6, with 9 bases aligning to TRBD2. The CDR3 has 19 amino acids. V was clipped by 0 bases and J by 0 bases; unmatched bases: 6. Germline CDR1 is MNHEY and CDR2 is SVGEGT.

This clonotype has a count of ten or more. The chain uses TRBV13 and TRBJ2-3, with 10 nucleotides matching TRBD2. Germline loops: CDR1 PRHDT, CDR2 FYEKMQ (reference sequence). This CDR3 comprises 19 residues. V lost 0 bases, J lost 3 bases, and 12 bases stayed unmatched. Here the CDR3 reads CASSLGLAGLPLGTDTQYF. In DNA, the CDR3 is TGTGCCAGCAGCTTAGGACTAGCGGGGCTACCCCTAGGAACAGATACGCAGTATTTT.

The chain couples TRBV20-1 to TRBJ2-2; D is possibly TRBD1 (7 bases). The CDR3 loop spans 13 amino acids. Germline CDR1 DFQATT, CDR2 SNEGSKA (reference sequence). V lost 3 bases, J lost 5 bases, and 10 bases lay in between. In DNA, the CDR3 is TGCAGTGCTAGGGCAGGGGGGACCGGGGAGCTGTTTTTT. This codes for CSARAGGTGELFF.

There are a few counts of this clonotype. The genes are TRBV20-1 and TRBJ1-2, with D possibly being TRBD1 (5 bases). The CDR3 has 14 amino acids. In germline, CDR1 is DFQATT, CDR2 SNEGSKA (reference sequence). V was cut by 0 bases and J by 6 bases, with 14 bases left in between. CDR3: CSAREGRAGDGYTF. The CDR3 coding sequence is TGCAGTGCTAGAGAGGGCAGGGCGGGGGATGGCTACACCTTC.

This clonotype has a count of ten or more. The chain couples TRBV7-3 to TRBJ2-7; D uncertain. The CDR3 has 13 residues. Germline V gene sequence: CDR1 SGHTA, CDR2 FQGTGA. Between the trimmed V and J ends, which lost 2 bases and 3 bases, there was a span of 8 bases. Written as DNA, the CDR3 is TGTGCCAGCAGCTTATCCGCCAACTACGAGCAGTACTTC. It yields the protein CASSLSANYEQYF. The variable domain in full, with the rest retrieved from reference TRBV7-3 and TRBJ2-7, is GAGVSQTPSNKVTEKGKYVELRCDPISGHTALYWYRQSLGQGPEFLIYFQGTGAADDSGLPNDRFFAVRPEGSVSTLKIQRTERGDSAVYLCASSLSANYEQYFGPGTRLTVT.

The V and J genes are TRBV5-1 and TRBJ2-1; 8 bases match TRBD1. Germline V gene data show CDR1 as SGHRS and CDR2 as YFSETQ. The CDR3 is 14 residues long. After removal of 4 bases from V and 7 bases from J, the junction contained 7 bases not matched to a gene. The CDR3 protein is CASSVVQGANEQFF. The CDR3 DNA is TGCGCCAGCAGCGTGGTCCAGGGGGCAAATGAGCAGTTCTTC.

The V and J genes are TRBV20-1 and TRBJ2-3; the D is unclear. Germline V lookup: CDR1 DFQATT, CDR2 SNEGSKA (reference sequence). This CDR3 has 15 residues. The V gene lost 0 bases and the J gene lost 4 bases, with 14 bases spanning the gap. The CDR3 loop is CSAREGPPDADTQYF. In nucleotides, the CDR3 is TGCAGTGCTAGAGAGGGCCCCCCGGACGCAGATACGCAGTATTTT.

On this clonotype: A read error is possible here, since a much larger clone lies one base away. J is TRBJ2-1 and V is TRBV7-9; D perhaps matches TRBD2 (5 bases). The germline gives CDR1 SEHNR, CDR2 FQNEAQ (reference sequence). V lost 1 base, J lost 13 bases, and 17 bases lay in between. The CDR3 is 14 residues long. The chain's CDR3 is CASSLGAGPKTQFF. In DNA, the CDR3 is TGTGCCAGCAGCTTAGGTGCGGGCCCCAAGACCCAGTTCTTC.